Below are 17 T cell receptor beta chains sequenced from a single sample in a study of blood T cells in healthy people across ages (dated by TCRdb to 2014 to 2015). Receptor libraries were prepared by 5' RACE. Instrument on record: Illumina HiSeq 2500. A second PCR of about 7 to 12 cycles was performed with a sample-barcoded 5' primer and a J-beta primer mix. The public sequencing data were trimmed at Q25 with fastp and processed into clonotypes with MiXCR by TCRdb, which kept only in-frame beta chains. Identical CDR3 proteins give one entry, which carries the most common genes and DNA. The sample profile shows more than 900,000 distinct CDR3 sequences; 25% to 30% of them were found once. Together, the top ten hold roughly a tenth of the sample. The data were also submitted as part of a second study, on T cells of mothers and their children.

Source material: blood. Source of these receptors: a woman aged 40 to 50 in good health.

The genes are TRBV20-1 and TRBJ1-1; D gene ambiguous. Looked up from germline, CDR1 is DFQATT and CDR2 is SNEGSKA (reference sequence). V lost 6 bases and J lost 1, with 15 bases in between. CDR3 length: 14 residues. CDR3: CSASPQAGNTEAFF. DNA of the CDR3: TGCAGTGCCAGCCCCCAGGCAGGGAACACTGAAGCTTTCTTT.

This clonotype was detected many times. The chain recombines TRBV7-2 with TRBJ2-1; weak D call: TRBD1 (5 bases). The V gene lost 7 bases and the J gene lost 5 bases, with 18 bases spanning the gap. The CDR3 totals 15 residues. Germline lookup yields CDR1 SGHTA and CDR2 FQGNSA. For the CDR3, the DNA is TGTGCCAGCAAAGACGGGCTACCAGGGAACAATGAGCAGTTCTTC. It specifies CASKDGLPGNNEQFF.

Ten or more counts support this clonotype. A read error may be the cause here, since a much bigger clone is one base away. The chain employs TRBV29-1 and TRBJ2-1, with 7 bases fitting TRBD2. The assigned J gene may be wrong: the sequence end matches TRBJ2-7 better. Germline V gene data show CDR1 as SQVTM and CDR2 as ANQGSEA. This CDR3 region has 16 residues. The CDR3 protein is CSAFGGFGNPYNEQYF. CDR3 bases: TGCAGCGCCTTCGGGGGGTTTGGGAATCCCTACAATGAGCAGTACTTC.

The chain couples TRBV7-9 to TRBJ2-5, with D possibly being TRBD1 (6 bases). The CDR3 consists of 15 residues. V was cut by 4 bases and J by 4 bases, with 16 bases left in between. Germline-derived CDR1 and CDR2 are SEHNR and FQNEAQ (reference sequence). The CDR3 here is CASSSTNRDLETQYF. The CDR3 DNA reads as TGTGCCAGCAGCTCAACCAACAGGGACCTAGAGACCCAGTACTTC.

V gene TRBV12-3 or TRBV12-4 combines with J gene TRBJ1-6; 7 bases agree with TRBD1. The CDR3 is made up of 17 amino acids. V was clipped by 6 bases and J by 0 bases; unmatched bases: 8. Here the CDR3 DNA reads TGTGCCAGCAGGGATTCGACAGGGAGCTCCTATAATTCACCCCTCCACTTT. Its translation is CASRDSTGSSYNSPLHF.

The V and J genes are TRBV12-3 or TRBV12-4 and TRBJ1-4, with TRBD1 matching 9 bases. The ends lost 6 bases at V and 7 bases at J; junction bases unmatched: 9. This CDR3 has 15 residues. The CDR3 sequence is CASSFNGQGREKLFF. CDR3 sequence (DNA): TGTGCCAGCAGCTTCAACGGACAGGGGCGTGAAAAACTGTTTTTT.

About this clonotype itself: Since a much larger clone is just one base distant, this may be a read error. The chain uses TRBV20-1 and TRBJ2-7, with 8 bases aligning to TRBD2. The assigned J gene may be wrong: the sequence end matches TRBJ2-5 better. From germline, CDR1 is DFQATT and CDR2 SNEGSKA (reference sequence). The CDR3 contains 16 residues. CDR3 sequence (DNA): TGCAGTGCTAGAGTTCCAGAGCGGGGGAACCTAGAGACCCAGTACTTC. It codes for CSARVPERGNLETQYF.

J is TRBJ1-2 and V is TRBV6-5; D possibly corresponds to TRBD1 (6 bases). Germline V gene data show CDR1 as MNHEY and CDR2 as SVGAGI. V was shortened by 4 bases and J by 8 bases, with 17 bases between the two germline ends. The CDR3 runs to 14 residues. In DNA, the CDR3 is TGTGCCAGCAGTTGCGGCGGACAGTCTCAAGGCTACACCTTC. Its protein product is CASSCGGQSQGYTF.

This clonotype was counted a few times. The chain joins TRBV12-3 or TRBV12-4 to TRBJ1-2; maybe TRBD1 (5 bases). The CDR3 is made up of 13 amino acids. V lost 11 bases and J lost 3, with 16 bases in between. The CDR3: CAVGGGVYYGYTF. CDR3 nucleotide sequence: TGTGCCGTGGGTGGGGGGGTCTACTATGGCTACACCTTC.

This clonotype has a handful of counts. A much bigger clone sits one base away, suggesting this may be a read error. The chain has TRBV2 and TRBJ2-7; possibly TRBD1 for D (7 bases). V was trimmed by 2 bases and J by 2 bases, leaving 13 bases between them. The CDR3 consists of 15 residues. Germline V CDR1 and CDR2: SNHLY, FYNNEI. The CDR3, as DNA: TGTGCCAGCAGTGAACAGGGGGGTTCCCCCTACGAGCAGTACTTC. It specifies CASSEQGGSPYEQYF.

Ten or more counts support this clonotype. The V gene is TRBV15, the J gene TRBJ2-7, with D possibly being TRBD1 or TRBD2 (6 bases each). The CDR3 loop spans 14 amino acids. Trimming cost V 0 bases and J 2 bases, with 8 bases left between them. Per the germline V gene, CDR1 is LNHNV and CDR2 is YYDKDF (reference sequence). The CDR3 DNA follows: TGTGCCACCAGCAGAGACGGGGGCCCCTACGAGCAGTACTTC. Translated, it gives CATSRDGGPYEQYF.

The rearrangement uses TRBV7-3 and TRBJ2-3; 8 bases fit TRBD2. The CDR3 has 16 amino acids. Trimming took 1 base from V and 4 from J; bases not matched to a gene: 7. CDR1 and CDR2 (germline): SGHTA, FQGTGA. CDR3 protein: CASSLNPGGAADTQYF. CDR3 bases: TGTGCCAGCAGCTTAAACCCCGGGGGGGCCGCAGATACGCAGTATTTT.

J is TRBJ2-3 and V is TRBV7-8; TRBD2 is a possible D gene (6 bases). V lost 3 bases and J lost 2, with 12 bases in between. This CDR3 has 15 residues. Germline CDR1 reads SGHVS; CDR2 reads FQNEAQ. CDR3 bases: TGTGCCAGCAGCTTTACTCGGGGGTCCACAGATACGCAGTATTTT. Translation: CASSFTRGSTDTQYF.

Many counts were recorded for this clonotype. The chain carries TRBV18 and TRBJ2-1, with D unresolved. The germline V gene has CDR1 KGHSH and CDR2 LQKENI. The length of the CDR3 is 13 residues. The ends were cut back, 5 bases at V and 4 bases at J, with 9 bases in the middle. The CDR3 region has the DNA TGTGCCAGCTCATATCTAACGTACAATGAGCAGTTCTTC. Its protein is CASSYLTYNEQFF.

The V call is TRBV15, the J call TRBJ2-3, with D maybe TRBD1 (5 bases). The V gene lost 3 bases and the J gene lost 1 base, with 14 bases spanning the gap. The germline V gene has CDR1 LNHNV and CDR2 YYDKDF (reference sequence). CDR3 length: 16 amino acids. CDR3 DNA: TGTGCCACCAGCAGTGGGGCTAGAGGAGGCACAGATACGCAGTATTTT. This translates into CATSSGARGGTDTQYF.

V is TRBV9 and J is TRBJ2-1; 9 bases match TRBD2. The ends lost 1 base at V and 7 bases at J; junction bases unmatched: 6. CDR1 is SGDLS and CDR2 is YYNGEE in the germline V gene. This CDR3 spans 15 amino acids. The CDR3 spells CASSVRLAGRNEQFF. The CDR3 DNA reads TGTGCCAGCAGCGTAAGGCTAGCGGGGCGAAATGAGCAGTTCTTC. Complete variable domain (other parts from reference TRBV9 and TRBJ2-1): DSGVTQTPKHLITATGQRVTLRCSPRSGDLSVYWYQQSLDQGLQFLIQYYNGEERAKGNILERFSAQQFPDLHSELNLSSLELGDSALYFCASSVRLAGRNEQFFGPGTRLTVL.

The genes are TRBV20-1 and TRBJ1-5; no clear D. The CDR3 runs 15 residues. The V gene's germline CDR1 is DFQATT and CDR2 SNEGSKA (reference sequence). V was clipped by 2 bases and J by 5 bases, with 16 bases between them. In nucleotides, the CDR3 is TGCAGTGCTAGATCCCCTAAGGACCCTGATCAGCCCCAGCATTTT. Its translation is CSARSPKDPDQPQHF.